The rows below give T cell receptor beta chains drawn from one sample of a study of shared clonotypes between healthy human individuals. TCRdb keeps only in-frame clones here, not all; method: immunoSEQ multiplex PCR. The sample lists under 600,000 clones, around 78% occurring once. The sample was PBMCs. The receptors here all came from a woman between 35 and 50 years old in good health. Some clones in this sample may be carry-over from other donors' samples. Both conserved end residues are part of each CDR3. D genes are given only for firm matches. Where a row states a size, it is once, few, many or the class of an expanded clone; other rows omit it.

size | J | V | D | DNA | CDR3
- | TRBJ2-7 | TRBV5-1 | TRBD1 | TGCGCCAGCAGCATAGACAGGGACGAGCAGTACTTC | CASSIDRDEQYF
- | TRBJ2-5 | TRBV30 | - | TGTGCCTGGAGTGTAAGCCAGGAGACCCAGTACTTC | CAWSVSQETQYF
- | TRBJ2-1 | TRBV2 | - | TGTGCCAGCACTGACAGCTACAATGAGCAGTTCTTC | CASTDSYNEQFF
few | TRBJ2-3 | TRBV9 | - | TGTGCCAGCAGCGTGAGCGTTAGCACAGATACGCAGTATTTT | CASSVSVSTDTQYF
- | TRBJ2-1 | TRBV29-1 | - | TGCAGCGTTGAGTCTAGCTATGAGCAGTTCTTC | CSVESSYEQFF
- | TRBJ2-3 | TRBV7-9 | TRBD2 | TGTGCCAGCAGCCCGGGACTAGCGGGAACCGGCACAGATACGCAGTATTTT | CASSPGLAGTGTDTQYF
- | TRBJ2-7 | TRBV13 | - | TGTGCCAGCAGCTTAGCCCAGAGACTCTACGAGCAGTACTTC | CASSLAQRLYEQYF
once | TRBJ2-5 | TRBV30 | - | TGTGCCTGGATGTCTACTCAAGAGACCCAGTACTTC | CAWMSTQETQYF
- | TRBJ1-3 | TRBV6-5 | - | TGTGCCAGCAGTCGTGGACTGGACAGTGGAAACACCATATATTTT | CASSRGLDSGNTIYF
- | TRBJ1-4 | TRBV21-1 | - | TGTGCCAGCAGCAAAAAACCGGGACACAGGATTTTT | CASSKKPGHRIF
- | TRBJ2-3 | TRBV30 | - | TGTGCCTGGAGTCCACCTCCGGGAGACGGGGCAGATACGCAGTATTTT | CAWSPPPGDGADTQYF
- | TRBJ2-1 | TRBV18 | - | TGTGCCAGCTCACCAAGACCCCAGTCCCATGAGCAGTTCTTC | CASSPRPQSHEQFF
- | TRBJ2-5 | TRBV6-5 | TRBD2 | TGTGCCAGCAGTATGACTAGCTCCGACGGGGAGACCCAGTACTTC | CASSMTSSDGETQYF
- | TRBJ1-2 | TRBV29-1 | - | TGCAGCGTACAACAGGGTGGAGGCTACACCTTC | CSVQQGGGYTF
- | TRBJ1-1 | TRBV28 | - | TGTGCCAGCAGTTTCCTGGGGGGGACTGAAGCTTTCTTT | CASSFLGGTEAFF
- | TRBJ1-2 | TRBV18 | - | TGTGCCAGCTCACCAAGGAGTAACTATGGCTACACCTTC | CASSPRSNYGYTF
- | TRBJ2-4 | TRBV6-1 | - | TGTGCCAGCAGTGACCCCCCCGAGAGGGACATTCAGTACTTC | CASSDPPERDIQYF
- | TRBJ1-4 | TRBV18 | - | TGTGCCAGCTCACCTCGGGTTGCAACTAATGAAAAACTGTTTTTT | CASSPRVATNEKLFF
- | TRBJ2-1 | TRBV7-8 | - | TGTGCCAGCAGCTTAGTAGCGGCGTCAAGCTCCTACAATGAGCAGTTCTTC | CASSLVAASSSYNEQFF
many | TRBJ1-4 | TRBV5-6 | - | TGTGCCTCGGGGTTCACTAATGAAAAACTGTTTTTT | CASGFTNEKLFF
- | TRBJ2-7 | TRBV6-1 | - | TGTGCCTCCAAACGAGACACGTTCTCCTACGAGCAGTACTTC | CASKRDTFSYEQYF
- | TRBJ2-7 | TRBV4-2 | TRBD1 | TGTGCCAGCAGCCAAGATTGGACAGGGAGTAACGAGCAGTACTTC | CASSQDWTGSNEQYF
- | TRBJ2-5 | TRBV5-1 | - | TGCGCCAGCAGCTTGGAGGGCAGAGCAACGGCCCAGTACTTC | CASSLEGRATAQYF
- | TRBJ1-2 | TRBV2 | - | TGTGCCACCCAAGGAGGAGTTTATGATGGCTACACCTTC | CATQGGVYDGYTF
- | TRBJ2-3 | TRBV28 | - | TGTGCCAGCAGTTCCCTCACCCCAGCCAAGCACACAGATACGCAGTATTTT | CASSSLTPAKHTDTQYF
once | TRBJ2-7 | TRBV5-1 | TRBD1 | TGCGCCAGCATGGGACAGTTGGCCAACGAGCAGTACTTC | CASMGQLANEQYF
few | TRBJ1-4 | TRBV6-1 | - | TGTGCCAGCAGTGAATCTGTGTTATGGGGACTGTTTTTT | CASSESVLWGLFF
- | TRBJ1-1 | TRBV7-2 | TRBD1 | TGTGCCAGCAGCTTAGAATCAGGGGGGACTGAAGCTTTCTTT | CASSLESGGTEAFF
- | TRBJ1-4 | TRBV7-6 | - | TGTGCCAGCAGCTTTAGACAAGCAACTAATGAAAAACTGTTTTTT | CASSFRQATNEKLFF
- | TRBJ2-3 | TRBV5-6 | TRBD2 | TGTGCCAGCAGCCCCGGACTAGCGGCTAGCACAGATACGCAGTATTTT | CASSPGLAASTDTQYF
many | TRBJ2-6 | TRBV9 | - | TGTGCCAGCAGCGAGCCCTCTGGGGCCAACGTCCTGACTTTC | CASSEPSGANVLTF
- | TRBJ1-1 | TRBV7-9 | TRBD1 | TGTGCCAGCAGCTCCAGGACAGGGGGCCCGGGTGAAGCTTTCTTT | CASSSRTGGPGEAFF
- | TRBJ2-7 | TRBV7-8 | TRBD2 | TGTGCCAGCAGCTTAGTTTTAAGCGGGAGCCACGAGCAGTACTTC | CASSLVLSGSHEQYF
- | TRBJ2-3 | TRBV7-8 | - | TGTGCCAGCGCGGGTTACAGGGATTACACAGATACGCAGTATTTT | CASAGYRDYTDTQYF
- | TRBJ2-1 | TRBV19 | TRBD2 | TGTGCCAGTAGTACCACCGGGACTAGAGGTTCCAATGAGCAGTTCTTC | CASSTTGTRGSNEQFF
- | TRBJ2-3 | TRBV6-1 | - | TGTGCCAGCAGGGGCCTTGCCCTTACAGATACGCAGTATTTT | CASRGLALTDTQYF
- | TRBJ1-1 | TRBV7-2 | TRBD1 | TGTGCCAGCAGCTCCTACAGGGGGGACACTGAAGCTTTCTTT | CASSSYRGDTEAFF
many | TRBJ1-1 | TRBV10-3 | - | TGTGCCATCAGTGTCGGGGACTCATACACTGAAGCTTTCTTT | CAISVGDSYTEAFF
once | TRBJ1-3 | TRBV6-1 | - | TGTGCCAGCAGTGAGTGGACACCTTTCTCTGGAAACACCATATATTTT | CASSEWTPFSGNTIYF
- | TRBJ1-5 | TRBV2 | - | TGTGCCAGCAGTGAGGGCCTTAGCAATCAGCCCCAGCATTTT | CASSEGLSNQPQHF
- | TRBJ1-1 | TRBV28 | - | TGTGCCAGCAGTTTATTCCGGGCTGAAGCTTTCTTT | CASSLFRAEAFF